This paragraph covers one T cell receptor (beta chain) sequence. The sample is drawn from a study of blood T cell repertoires in COVID-19. Study-level background: Sample material is recorded as cDNA or gDNA derived from T cells, B-cell-depleted T cells, or PBMCs.

The V gene's germline CDR1 is SGHAT and CDR2 FQDESV (reference sequence). V shed 4 bases and J shed 12 bases, with 19 bases lying between them. The CDR3 extends over 14 amino acids. Here immunoSEQ multiplex PCR was the method, and the copy in TCRdb shows in-frame clones only, minus some. Seen here are some 210,000 clones, 80% to 90% observed once, and the top ten hold 9% to 12%. The chain combines TRBV11-1 with TRBJ2-1; no clear D gene. Material for sequencing was PBMCs or T cells enriched from blood (not recorded which). The source is a man between 18 and 29 years old with acute COVID-19. CDR3 bases: TGTGCCAGCAGCTCCTCTGGAGTCCTCGTCGGGCAGTTCTTC. Protein product: CASSSSGVLVGQFF.